Listed here are 11 T cell receptor beta chains from one sample, sequenced in a study of cytomegalovirus exposure and HLA in healthy donors. PCR amplification relied on 60 Vbeta primers (plus 13 Jbeta primers). Repertoires were generated with immunoSEQ multiplex PCR, while TCRdb's copy carries only in-frame clones and drops some. This table has more than 80,000 clones, 55% to 75% appearing once. Sequencing was performed on PBMCs. These receptors were taken from a man aged 55 to 70 in good health and CMV-seronegative.

J is TRBJ1-3 and V is TRBV2; possible D gene TRBD1, 5 bases. Trimming removed 3 bases at V and 8 bases at J, with 11 bases between. Germline loops: CDR1 SNHLY, CDR2 FYNNEI. The CDR3 covers 13 residues. The CDR3: CASSDTGGDTIYF. CDR3 sequence (DNA): TGTGCCAGCAGTGATACCGGGGGGGACACCATATATTTT.

This clone was picked up a small number of times. The V call is TRBV14, the J call TRBJ2-3; maybe TRBD2 (6 bases). Per germline, CDR1 SGHDN and CDR2 FVKESK. This CDR3 has 15 residues. V was cut by 3 bases and J by 0 bases, with 10 bases left in between. CDR3 region: CASSHLAPSTDTQYF. The CDR3 DNA sequence: TGTGCCAGCAGCCATCTAGCGCCTAGCACAGATACGCAGTATTTT. The full variable domain, rest sourced from reference TRBV14 and TRBJ2-3, is EAGVTQFPSHSVIEKGQTVTLRCDPISGHDNLYWYRRVMGKEIKFLLHFVKESKQDESGMPNNRFLAERTGGTYSTLKVQPAELEDSGVYFCASSHLAPSTDTQYFGPGTRLTVL.

With regard to this clone: A junction end diverges from the germline sequence, so it may reflect a read error. The chain joins TRBV14 to TRBJ2-1, with a tentative D call TRBD2 (5 bases). Per germline, CDR1 SGHDN and CDR2 FVKESK. The CDR3 sequence is 14 residues long. In nucleotides, the CDR3 is TGCGCCAGCAGCCAAGATGGAGGATCCGATAAGCAGTTCTTC. Its protein is CASSQDGGSDKQFF.

This chain links TRBV19 with TRBJ2-1; 9 bases match TRBD2. From germline, CDR1 is LNHDA and CDR2 SQIVND (reference sequence). The CDR3 is made up of 15 amino acids. V shed 5 bases, J shed 6 bases, and the junction held 8 bases outside the gene matches. The CDR3 bases are TGTGCCAGTAGTGGTGCGGGAGGGGTCGGCAATGAGCAGTTCTTC. As protein: CASSGAGGVGNEQFF.

This clone has more than one count but fewer than ten. The genes are TRBV19 and TRBJ2-7; 7 nucleotides align to TRBD2. CDR1 is LNHDA and CDR2 is SQIVND in the germline V gene (reference sequence). With 5 bases clipped from V and 6 bases from J, the junction kept 10 bases outside the gene matches. The CDR3 has 14 amino acids. The CDR3 DNA follows: TGTGCCAGTAGTCTCCGAACTAGCGACGGCGAGCAGTACTTC. This gives the protein CASSLRTSDGEQYF.

The chain uses TRBV30 and TRBJ1-1; 7 nucleotides align to TRBD1. V gave up 3 bases and J gave up 8 bases; unmatched junction bases: 3. The CDR3 consists of 11 residues. From germline, CDR1 is GTSNPN and CDR2 SVGIG (reference sequence). The CDR3 bases are TGTGCCTGGAGGTCAGGGGGAGAAGCTTTCTTT. Its protein is CAWRSGGEAFF.

The chain carries TRBV7-6 and TRBJ2-7; 9 bases fit TRBD2. V gave up 5 bases and J gave up 2 bases; unmatched junction bases: 4. CDR3 length equals 14 residues. The germline V gene encodes CDR1 SGHVS and CDR2 FNYEAQ. DNA of the CDR3: TGTGCCAGCAGCCAGGTAGCGGGGGCCTACGAGCAGTACTTC. Protein product: CASSQVAGAYEQYF.

A word on this clone: The junction and the germline gene differ at one end; a read error may be behind it. The chain recombines TRBV7-9 with TRBJ1-1, with TRBD1 identical over 7 bases. The CDR3 loop spans 14 amino acids. Germline CDR1 and CDR2: SEHNR and FQNEAQ (reference sequence). CDR3 coding DNA: TGTTCCAGCAGCTCGCAAGGGGGCGCCACTGAAGCTTTCTTT. Encoded protein: CSSSSQGGATEAFF.

The chain uses TRBV19 and TRBJ1-4; a weak D match, TRBD1 (5 bases). This CDR3 has 13 residues. Trimming pared 5 bases from V and 3 bases from J, leaving 7 bases between. CDR1 and CDR2 (germline): LNHDA, SQIVND (reference sequence). CDR3 sequence (DNA): TGTGCCAGTAGTTGGGGGGCTAATGAAAAACTGTTTTTT. This codes for CASSWGANEKLFF.

The table lists this clone with a few counts. The chain uses TRBV10-3 and TRBJ1-3; no reliable D call. The CDR3 spans 13 residues. Trimming took off 7 bases at V and 4 bases at J, with 11 bases between the two ends. CDR1 is ENHRY, CDR2 SYGVKD, per germline. The DNA of the CDR3 is TGTGCCATCACTACCCTGACAGGAAACACCATATATTTT. Protein: CAITTLTGNTIYF.

The rearrangement uses TRBV5-1 and TRBJ2-5; 10 bases line up with TRBD2. The J call is uncertain, as TRBJ2-7 better fits the DNA end. The CDR3 is 16 amino acids. Germline CDR1 and CDR2: SGHRS and YFSETQ. The CDR3 sequence is CASSVDSSGSFNEQYF. The CDR3 DNA follows: TGCGCCAGCAGCGTAGACTCTAGCGGGAGTTTCAACGAGCAGTACTTC.